A single T cell receptor (beta chain) is shown here with its context. This sample was included in a study of T cells after yellow fever vaccination. At the level of the study: SMART-Seq v4 Ultra Low Input prepared libraries from low-cell fractions.

5'RACE template switching generated TCR cDNA, adding a universal primer site and UMIs. TCRdb analysed the 5' RACE reads with MiXCR anew, one entry per CDR3 protein. This table has approximately 260,000 distinct CDR3 sequences, roughly 5% appearing once. The sequence came from a man aged 18 to 30 who received the YFV17D yellow fever vaccine. Material: CD4+ T cells sorted from PBMCs, obtained on the day of the yellow fever booster vaccination.

The CDR3 protein is CSAPRARGASTDTQYF. The CDR3 DNA reads as TGCAGTGCTCCCCGGGCAAGAGGGGCTAGCACAGATACGCAGTATTTT. The V call is TRBV20-1, the J call TRBJ2-3, with D possibly being TRBD1 or TRBD2 (5 bases each). The CDR3 has 16 residues. V lost 5 bases and J lost 0, with 18 bases in between. CDR1 is DFQATT and CDR2 is SNEGSKA in the germline V gene (reference sequence).